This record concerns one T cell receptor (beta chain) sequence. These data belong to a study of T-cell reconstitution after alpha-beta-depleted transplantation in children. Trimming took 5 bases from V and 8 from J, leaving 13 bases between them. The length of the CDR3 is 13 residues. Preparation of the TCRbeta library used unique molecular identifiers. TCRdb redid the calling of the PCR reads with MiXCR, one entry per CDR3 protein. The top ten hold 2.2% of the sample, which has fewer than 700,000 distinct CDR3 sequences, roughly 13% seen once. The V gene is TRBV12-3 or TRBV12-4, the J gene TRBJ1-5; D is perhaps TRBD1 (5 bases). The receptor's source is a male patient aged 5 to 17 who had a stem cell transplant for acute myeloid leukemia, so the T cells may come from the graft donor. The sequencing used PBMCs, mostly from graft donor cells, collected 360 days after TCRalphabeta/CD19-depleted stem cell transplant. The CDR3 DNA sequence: TGTGCCAGCAGTCTCGGGACTGCCAAGCCCCAGCATTTT. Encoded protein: CASSLGTAKPQHF.